The 24 T cell receptor beta chains given below trace back to one sample, sequenced in a study of T cell responses to AZD1222 COVID-19 vaccine. Repertoires were generated with immunoSEQ multiplex PCR, while TCRdb's copy carries only in-frame clones and drops some. The data contain about 130,000 clones, 85% to 95% of them singletons. The source was peripheral blood, collected on day 0 of AZD1222 vaccination. Receptors originate from an adult in good health.

The chain employs TRBV18 and TRBJ2-1; TRBD2 might be the D (6 bases). The CDR3 covers 17 residues. V lost 1 base to trimming and J lost 1 base, with 14 bases between them. Per the germline V gene, CDR1 is KGHSH and CDR2 is LQKENI. The CDR3 DNA sequence: TGTGCCAGCTCACCACTTACGGGAGAAAGGTCCTACAATGAGCAGTTCTTC. Translation: CASSPLTGERSYNEQFF.

The chain combines TRBV20-1 with TRBJ2-1; D is unclear. CDR1 is DFQATT and CDR2 is SNEGSKA in the germline V gene (reference sequence). V dropped 5 bases and J dropped 3 bases, with 5 bases sitting between them. This CDR3 comprises 11 residues. The CDR3 spells CSADGYNEQFF. CDR3 sequence (DNA): TGCAGTGCTGACGGCTACAATGAGCAGTTCTTC.

The chain links TRBV12-5 to TRBJ2-2; 10 nucleotides agree with TRBD1. Looked up from germline, CDR1 is LGHNT and CDR2 is FRNRAP. V was clipped by 5 bases and J by 4 bases; unmatched bases: 25. The CDR3 loop spans 22 amino acids. The CDR3 DNA reads TGTGCTAGTGGTCCCCGGGACAGGGGTGGCCTACGATCCGGATTGGGCACCGGGGAGCTGTTTTTT. Protein sequence: CASGPRDRGGLRSGLGTGELFF.

The chain links TRBV11-2 to TRBJ1-4, with unresolved D. Per germline, CDR1 SGHAT and CDR2 FQNNGV. The CDR3 is 16 amino acids. The V gene lost 2 bases and the J gene lost 5 bases, with 15 bases spanning the gap. CDR3 region: CASSLFSRALNEKLFF. As DNA, the CDR3 is TGTGCCAGCAGCTTATTTTCGAGGGCCTTAAATGAAAAACTGTTTTTT. Full variable domain (missing parts from reference TRBV11-2 and TRBJ1-4): EAGVAQSPRYKIIEKRQSVAFWCNPISGHATLYWYQQILGQGPKLLIQFQNNGVVDDSQLPKDRFSAERLKGVDSTLKIQPAKLEDSAVYLCASSLFSRALNEKLFFGSGTQLSVL.

The gene calls are TRBV14 and TRBJ1-1; unclear D gene. Between the trimmed V and J ends, which lost 1 base and 3 bases, there was a span of 15 bases. This CDR3 has 16 residues. From germline, CDR1 is SGHDN and CDR2 FVKESK. The CDR3 is CASSQGGLRRDTEAFF. The CDR3 DNA sequence: TGTGCCAGCAGCCAAGGCGGACTTCGTCGCGACACTGAAGCTTTCTTT. Full variable domain (missing parts from reference TRBV14 and TRBJ1-1): EAGVTQFPSHSVIEKGQTVTLRCDPISGHDNLYWYRRVMGKEIKFLLHFVKESKQDESGMPNNRFLAERTGGTYSTLKVQPAELEDSGVYFCASSQGGLRRDTEAFFGQGTRLTVV.

This chain connects TRBV27 to TRBJ2-2, with D perhaps TRBD1 (6 bases). The CDR3 runs 15 residues. Germline V lookup: CDR1 MNHEY, CDR2 SMNVEV (reference sequence). Trimming cost V 8 bases and J 0 bases, with 13 bases left between them. CDR3 nucleotide sequence: TGTGCCAGCTTCACAGGGCATACGAACACCGGGGAGCTGTTTTTT. Translated: CASFTGHTNTGELFF.

This chain links TRBV7-6 with TRBJ2-7; tentative D call: TRBD1 (5 bases). Germline lookup yields CDR1 SGHVS and CDR2 FNYEAQ. This CDR3 has 13 residues. Trimming removed 5 bases from V and 0 bases from J, with 8 bases in between. CDR3: CASSKQDSYEQYF. In DNA form, the CDR3 reads TGTGCCAGCAGCAAACAGGACTCCTACGAGCAGTACTTC.

The chain uses TRBV11-1 and TRBJ2-7; D is unresolved. From germline, CDR1 is SGHAT and CDR2 FQDESV (reference sequence). Trimming removed 0 bases from V and 4 bases from J, with 7 bases in between. The CDR3 has 13 amino acids. The CDR3 spells CASSLAGRYEQYF. CDR3 DNA sequence: TGTGCCAGCAGCTTAGCTGGGCGATACGAGCAGTACTTC. The full variable domain, its missing parts supplied by reference TRBV11-1 and TRBJ2-7, is EAEVAQSPRYKITEKSQAVAFWCDPISGHATLYWYRQILGQGPELLVQFQDESVVDDSQLPKDRFSAERLKGVDSTLKIQPAELGDSAMYLCASSLAGRYEQYFGPGTRLTVT.

V gene TRBV5-4 combines with J gene TRBJ1-1, with D possibly matching TRBD1 (6 bases). V was cut by 4 bases and J by 4 bases, with 14 bases left in between. Germline V gene lookup returns CDR1 SGHNT and CDR2 YYREEE (reference sequence). The CDR3 totals 14 residues. In DNA form, the CDR3 reads TGTGCCAGCAGCCCGGGAGGGGGGCCCACTGAAGCTTTCTTT. It translates to CASSPGGGPTEAFF.

The chain couples TRBV6-6 to TRBJ1-4; the match to TRBD1 covers 9 bases. The CDR3 spans 15 residues. Germline V gives CDR1 MNHNY, CDR2 SVGAGI (reference sequence). The V and J ends lost 0 bases and 7 bases, in that order; junction bases with no gene match: 3. This CDR3 reads CASSYSGQGGEKLFF. CDR3 nucleotide sequence: TGTGCCAGCAGTTACTCGGGACAGGGTGGTGAAAAACTGTTTTTT.

This rearrangement joins TRBV20-1 to TRBJ1-1; D perhaps matches TRBD1 (5 bases). The V end was cut by 3 bases, the J end by 4 bases, with 12 bases between. CDR1 and CDR2 (germline): DFQATT, SNEGSKA (reference sequence). The CDR3 has 13 amino acids. The CDR3 here is CSASRQGGTEAFF. The CDR3 nucleotides read TGCAGTGCTAGTAGGCAGGGTGGCACTGAAGCTTTCTTT.

This rearrangement joins TRBV27 to TRBJ1-6; TRBD1 is a possible D gene (6 bases). Germline V gene lookup returns CDR1 MNHEY and CDR2 SMNVEV (reference sequence). V was cut by 4 bases and J by 10 bases, with 17 bases left in between. The CDR3 loop spans 15 amino acids. The CDR3 spells CASSSPGGPGSPLHF. In DNA form, the CDR3 reads TGTGCCAGCAGTTCCCCCGGGGGCCCGGGGTCACCCCTCCACTTT.

V usage is TRBV24-1 and J usage is TRBJ2-1; 9 bases line up with TRBD2. The CDR3 runs 17 residues. The germline V gene encodes CDR1 KGHDR and CDR2 SFDVKD. With V trimmed by 6 bases and J by 4 bases, 12 bases remained unmatched. The CDR3 region is CATSPAGGVLKYNEQFF. For the CDR3, the DNA is TGTGCCACCAGTCCAGCGGGAGGCGTTCTGAAGTACAATGAGCAGTTCTTC.

The J gene is TRBJ1-2, the V gene TRBV28; D is unresolved. Germline CDR1 and CDR2: MDHEN and SYDVKM. The CDR3 has 16 residues. The V end lost 2 bases, the J end lost 5 bases, and 18 bases lay between the germline ends. CDR3 in amino acids: CASSLVAPGLQYGYTF. The CDR3 DNA sequence: TGTGCCAGCAGTTTAGTGGCGCCCGGTCTTCAGTATGGCTACACCTTC.

The chain is built from TRBV11-2 and TRBJ1-2, with 8 bases identical to TRBD1. Trimming at V came to 3 bases and at J to 6 bases, leaving 3 bases not matched to a gene. The CDR3 is 13 residues long. The V gene's germline CDR1 is SGHAT and CDR2 FQNNGV. The CDR3 loop is CASSFPDRDGYTF. Here the CDR3 DNA reads TGTGCCAGCAGCTTTCCGGACAGGGATGGCTACACCTTC.

CDR3 protein: CASSVGPGAGFEAFF. In DNA, the CDR3 is TGTGCCAGCAGCGTAGGTCCAGGGGCCGGATTTGAAGCTTTCTTT. This chain connects TRBV9 to TRBJ1-1; D is possibly TRBD1 (6 bases). This CDR3 is 15 amino acids long. Trimming took 0 bases from V and 7 from J, leaving 16 bases between them. Germline values: CDR1 SGDLS, CDR2 YYNGEE.

This chain connects TRBV2 to TRBJ2-3; D is undetermined. Germline V CDR1 and CDR2: SNHLY, FYNNEI. This CDR3 contains 12 residues. The V and J ends lost 3 bases and 2 bases respectively, with 3 bases between them. The CDR3 region has the DNA TGTGCCAGCAGTGAGCCCACAGATACGCAGTATTTT. This encodes CASSEPTDTQYF.

The chain uses TRBV15 and TRBJ1-1; D unresolved. Looked up from germline, CDR1 is LNHNV and CDR2 is YYDKDF (reference sequence). The CDR3 is 15 amino acids. V dropped 3 bases and J dropped 0 bases, with 11 bases sitting between them. CDR3 in DNA: TGTGCCACCAGCAGTGGCGGGAATTTGAACACTGAAGCTTTCTTT. Translation gives CATSSGGNLNTEAFF.

The chain couples TRBV12-3 or TRBV12-4 to TRBJ1-1; 8 bases are a match to TRBD1. CDR3 size: 13 residues. The V gene end was trimmed by 6 bases and the J gene end by 5 bases; junction bases not matched to a gene: 5. This CDR3 is CASRPTGGTEAFF. The CDR3 region has the DNA TGTGCCAGCAGACCAACAGGGGGAACTGAAGCTTTCTTT.

This chain uses TRBV30 with TRBJ1-1; TRBD1 agrees at 7 bases. The V gene end was trimmed by 4 bases and the J gene end by 6 bases; junction bases not matched to a gene: 5. The CDR3 extends over 12 amino acids. Germline values: CDR1 GTSNPN, CDR2 SVGIG (reference sequence). The CDR3, as DNA: TGTGCCTGGACTAAAACAGGGGCTGAAGCTTTCTTT. Its protein is CAWTKTGAEAFF.

This clone is a singleton in its sample. The V gene is TRBV7-2, the J gene TRBJ1-1, with TRBD1 matching 7 bases. V trimming: 6 bases; J trimming: 3 bases; junction bases outside the gene matches: 4. The germline CDR1 and CDR2 sequences are SGHTA and FQGNSA. The CDR3 runs to 13 residues. The CDR3 DNA sequence: TGTGCCAGCAGGGCCGACAGGGACACTGAAGCTTTCTTT. Amino acid sequence: CASRADRDTEAFF.

The J gene is TRBJ2-3, the V gene TRBV5-1; unclear D gene. CDR3 length equals 13 residues. V lost 3 bases and J 6 bases, leaving 11 bases between the germline ends. Germline-derived CDR1 and CDR2 are SGHRS and YFSETQ. CDR3 in DNA: TGCGCCAGCAGCTCCGTACCCGAGGATACGCAGTATTTT. Residues: CASSSVPEDTQYF.

The chain is built from TRBV28 and TRBJ2-5; D gene ambiguous. The length of the CDR3 is 14 residues. Germline CDR1 and CDR2: MDHEN and SYDVKM. V was pared by 5 bases and J by 2 bases, with 12 bases between. CDR3 sequence (DNA): TGTGCCAGCAGTACCTTGCCCGTACAAGAGACCCAGTACTTC. Its protein product is CASSTLPVQETQYF.

This chain uses TRBV30 with TRBJ2-3; unclear D gene. Germline V gene data show CDR1 as GTSNPN and CDR2 as SVGIG (reference sequence). V lost 4 bases to trimming and J lost 0 bases, with 2 bases between them. CDR3 length: 11 amino acids. The CDR3 loop reads CAWTSTDTQYF. Written as DNA, the CDR3 is TGTGCCTGGACTAGCACAGATACGCAGTATTTT. The variable domain in full, completed from reference TRBV30 and TRBJ2-3, reads SQTIHQWPATLVQPVGSPLSLECTVEGTSNPNLYWYRQAAGRGLQLLFYSVGIGQISSEVPQNLSASRPQDRQFILSSKKLLLSDSGFYLCAWTSTDTQYFGPGTRLTVL.